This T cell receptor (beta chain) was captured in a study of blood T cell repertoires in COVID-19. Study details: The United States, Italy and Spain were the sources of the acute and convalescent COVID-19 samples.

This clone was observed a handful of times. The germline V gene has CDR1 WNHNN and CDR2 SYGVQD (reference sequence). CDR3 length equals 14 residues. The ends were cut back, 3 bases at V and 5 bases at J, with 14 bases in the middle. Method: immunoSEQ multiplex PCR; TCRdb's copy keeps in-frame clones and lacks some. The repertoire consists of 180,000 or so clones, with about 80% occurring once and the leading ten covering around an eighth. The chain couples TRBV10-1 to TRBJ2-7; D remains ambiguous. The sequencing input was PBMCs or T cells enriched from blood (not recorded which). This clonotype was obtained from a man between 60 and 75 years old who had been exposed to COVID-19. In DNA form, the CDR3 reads TGCGCCAGCAGTGACCCGAACCCCGCGGACGAGCAGTACTTC. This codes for CASSDPNPADEQYF.